This T cell receptor (beta chain) was observed in a study of T cell responses to AZD1222 COVID-19 vaccine. Profiling relied on immunoSEQ multiplex PCR, and the TCRdb table lists in-frame clones only, not all of them. This table has some 150,000 clones, about nine tenths appearing once. As for this clone: Its antigen is not identified.

The germline gives CDR1 SGHNT, CDR2 YYREEE (reference sequence). Trimming stripped 0 bases from V and 1 base from J, with 17 bases between. The CDR3 covers 17 residues. Regarding the study as a whole: Baseline serology detected seropositivity in only a handful of AZD1222 recipients.

This sequence was found in an adult in good health. This sample comprised peripheral blood, obtained on day 0 of MenACWY control vaccination. V gene TRBV5-4 combines with J gene TRBJ2-7; D may correspond to TRBD1 or TRBD2 (5 bases each). CDR3 nucleotides: TGTGCCAGCAGCTTGGTAGTGGCCGGGACCGCTTCCTACGAGCAGTACTTC. It specifies CASSLVVAGTASYEQYF.